Each of the 3 T cell receptor beta chains below was sequenced from the same sample in a study of PD-1 blockade in classical Hodgkin lymphoma. The sample's time point: cycle 4 day 1 (C4D1), after 6 weeks of nivolumab. Each patient experienced a relapse that followed autologous stem cell transplantation, and brentuximab vedotin exposure varied. Profiling relied on immunoSEQ multiplex PCR, and the TCRdb table lists in-frame clones only, not all of them. The data contain 6,500 to 8,500 clones, 70% to 90% of them singletons. Sequenced material: peripheral blood mononuclear cells (PBMCs), taken before the fourth cycle of nivolumab. The receptors here all came from a human donor with classical Hodgkin lymphoma.

This chain links TRBV5-1 with TRBJ2-1, with D unresolved. V lost 6 bases and J lost 8, with 18 bases in between. The CDR3 runs to 14 residues. Per the germline V gene, CDR1 is SGHRS and CDR2 is YFSETQ. The CDR3: CASIPGPNRDEQFF. The CDR3, as DNA: TGCGCCAGCATCCCGGGTCCAAATCGGGATGAGCAGTTCTTC. The full variable domain, rest sourced from reference TRBV5-1 and TRBJ2-1, is KAGVTQTPRYLIKTRGQQVTLSCSPISGHRSVSWYQQTPGQGLQFLFEYFSETQRNKGNFPGRFSGRQFSNSRSEMNVSTLELGDSALYLCASIPGPNRDEQFFGPGTRLTVL.

The J gene is TRBJ1-2, the V gene TRBV4-2; D is perhaps TRBD1 (6 bases). The V and J ends lost 4 bases and 8 bases respectively, with 23 bases between them. In germline, CDR1 is LGHNA, CDR2 YNFKEQ. CDR3 length: 16 amino acids. The CDR3 loop reads CASSRPTGTHAEGYTF. The CDR3 DNA is TGTGCCAGCAGCCGACCTACAGGGACTCACGCAGAGGGCTACACCTTC.

This chain links TRBV27 with TRBJ1-3; 9 bases line up with TRBD1. Trimming removed 7 bases from V and 8 bases from J; junction bases left unmatched: 15. CDR1 is MNHEY and CDR2 is SMNVEV in the germline V gene (reference sequence). CDR3 size: 16 residues. CDR3 nucleotides: TGTGCCAGCACCTCCGGTGGGTGGGACAGGGTATACACCATATATTTT. Its translation is CASTSGGWDRVYTIYF.